The 30 T cell receptor beta chains presented below share a single source sample, sequenced in a study of blood T cell repertoires in COVID-19. Sequencing was performed with immunoSEQ multiplex PCR; in TCRdb, only in-frame clones are kept and a portion is missing. The sample holds fewer than 250,000 clones, approximately 80% seen once. The sequenced material came from peripheral blood. These receptors all come from a woman in her fifties or sixties with acute or convalescent COVID-19.

This clone came up a few times. The gene calls are TRBV25-1 and TRBJ1-4; the match to TRBD1 covers 7 bases. The CDR3 runs 14 residues. V lost 1 base and J lost 6; bases outside the gene matches: 2. Germline loops: CDR1 MGHDK, CDR2 SYGVNS. CDR3 residues: CASSEFGTDEKLFF. The CDR3 DNA reads TGTGCCAGCAGTGAATTTGGGACAGATGAAAAACTGTTTTTT.

The chain recombines TRBV7-9 with TRBJ1-4; 7 bases match TRBD1. Germline V gene sequence: CDR1 SEHNR, CDR2 FQNEAQ (reference sequence). This CDR3 is 16 amino acids long. V lost 5 bases, J lost 6 bases, and 12 bases stayed unmatched. CDR3 residues: CASSPRVRGRDEKLFF. The CDR3 DNA reads as TGTGCCAGCAGCCCCCGGGTGAGGGGGCGTGATGAAAAACTGTTTTTT.

This chain joins TRBV5-1 and TRBJ2-7; possibly TRBD2 for D (6 bases). This CDR3 is 15 amino acids long. Germline-derived CDR1 and CDR2 are SGHRS and YFSETQ. V was shortened by 2 bases and J by 0 bases, with 12 bases between the two germline ends. The CDR3 region has the DNA TGCGCCAGCAGCTTACGGGACGGGAGCTCCTACGAGCAGTACTTC. Protein: CASSLRDGSSYEQYF.

V usage is TRBV7-9 and J usage is TRBJ2-5, with a possible D match to TRBD2 (6 bases). CDR3 length: 14 residues. The germline CDR1 and CDR2 sequences are SEHNR and FQNEAQ (reference sequence). Trimming left V 5 bases short and J 5 bases short, with 15 bases between. The CDR3 DNA follows: TGTGCCAGCAGCCGGGTGGGGGGTACGGAGACCCAGTACTTC. Translating it yields CASSRVGGTETQYF.

The chain has TRBV25-1 and TRBJ2-2, with TRBD1 matching over 7 bases. V dropped 6 bases and J dropped 3; count of bases not matched to a gene: 7. The CDR3 runs to 15 residues. Germline V gives CDR1 MGHDK, CDR2 SYGVNS. CDR3 coding DNA: TGTGCCAGCAGCAGACAGGGACGAGACACCGGGGAGCTGTTTTTT. It yields the protein CASSRQGRDTGELFF.

The genes are TRBV7-2 and TRBJ2-2; TRBD1 agrees at 9 bases. Germline loops: CDR1 SGHTA, CDR2 FQGNSA. V was pared by 5 bases and J by 5 bases, with 12 bases of the junction left unmatched. The CDR3 spans 17 residues. The CDR3 DNA reads as TGTGCCAGCAGCCGTATCTCCGGGACAGGGACTACCGGGGAGCTGTTTTTT. Amino acids: CASSRISGTGTTGELFF.

J is TRBJ2-7 and V is TRBV11-3; the D gene is possibly TRBD2 (6 bases). Germline V CDR1 and CDR2: SGHNT, YENEEA. V lost 5 bases and J lost 6, with 14 bases in between. This CDR3 has 13 residues. The CDR3 sequence is CASSHSYGGEQYF. CDR3 DNA sequence: TGTGCCAGCAGCCATTCGTACGGGGGCGAGCAGTACTTC.

J is TRBJ2-1 and V is TRBV5-1; the match to TRBD2 covers 9 bases. The V gene's germline CDR1 is SGHRS and CDR2 YFSETQ. This CDR3 spans 19 amino acids. After removal of 0 bases from V and 10 bases from J, the junction contained 20 bases not matched to a gene. CDR3 bases: TGCGCCAGCAGCTTGGATCTCGGGGTTAGCGGGAGTGGTGTCGGAGAGCAGTTCTTC. It codes for CASSLDLGVSGSGVGEQFF.

The V and J genes are TRBV19 and TRBJ2-2; D might be TRBD1 (5 bases). V lost 6 bases and J lost 0, with 5 bases in between. The CDR3 is 13 amino acids. CDR1 LNHDA and CDR2 SQIVND come from the germline V gene (reference sequence). DNA of the CDR3: TGTGCCAGTAGGGGGCCGAACACCGGGGAGCTGTTTTTT. This codes for CASRGPNTGELFF.

V usage is TRBV11-2 and J usage is TRBJ1-1, with 8 positions matching TRBD1. Germline values: CDR1 SGHAT, CDR2 FQNNGV. V shed 3 bases, J shed 8 bases, and the junction held 5 bases outside the gene matches. The CDR3 runs 13 residues. The chain's CDR3 is CASSFAGGGEAFF. The CDR3 region has the DNA TGTGCCAGCAGCTTCGCAGGGGGCGGGGAAGCTTTCTTT.

The chain couples TRBV25-1 to TRBJ2-2, with a weak D call TRBD2 (5 bases). Germline V gene lookup returns CDR1 MGHDK and CDR2 SYGVNS. Trimming removed 1 base at V and 6 bases at J, with 12 bases between. CDR3 length: 15 residues. The CDR3 loop reads CASSELAIRSGELFF. CDR3 coding DNA: TGTGCCAGCAGTGAATTAGCGATAAGGTCCGGGGAGCTGTTTTTT.

V usage is TRBV29-1 and J usage is TRBJ1-2; 7 bases are shared with TRBD1. Germline V lookup: CDR1 SQVTM, CDR2 ANQGSEA. The V segment lost 5 bases and the J segment 5 bases; nucleotides outside the gene matches: 8. The CDR3 length is 13 residues. For the CDR3, the DNA is TGCAGCGTTAACGGACAGGCTTTTTATGGCTACACCTTC. Residues: CSVNGQAFYGYTF.

This clone was detected once. The same CDR3 also results from other DNA sequences found in this sample. Here the CDR3 reads CASSERGGYEQYF. CDR3 sequence (DNA): TGTGCCAGCAGTGAAAGGGGAGGCTACGAGCAGTACTTC. This sequence joins TRBV6-1 and TRBJ2-7, with a possible D match to TRBD2 (6 bases). V was trimmed by 2 bases and J by 3 bases, leaving 8 bases between them. The CDR3 consists of 13 residues. Germline CDR1 and CDR2: MNHNS and SASEGT.

CDR3 region: CASTHSPPGQGSYEQYF. CDR3 DNA: TGTGCCAGCACGCACTCACCTCCGGGACAGGGCTCCTACGAGCAGTACTTC. The V and J genes are TRBV27 and TRBJ2-7; 9 bases line up with TRBD1. The V and J ends lost 7 bases and 0 bases, in that order; junction bases with no gene match: 13. The V gene's germline CDR1 is MNHEY and CDR2 SMNVEV (reference sequence). This CDR3 region has 17 residues.

V and J are TRBV5-1 and TRBJ2-3; 7 bases match TRBD2. V was pared by 4 bases and J by 4 bases, with 3 bases of the junction left unmatched. From germline, CDR1 is SGHRS and CDR2 YFSETQ. This CDR3 has 13 amino acids. The CDR3 loop reads CASSRLAADTQYF. In nucleotides, the CDR3 is TGCGCCAGCAGCCGACTAGCCGCAGATACGCAGTATTTT.

The J gene is TRBJ2-2, the V gene TRBV7-2; 12 bases match TRBD2. Germline V gene sequence: CDR1 SGHTA, CDR2 FQGNSA. The CDR3 loop spans 15 amino acids. J lost 6 bases, V lost 1 base, and 0 bases had no gene match. The CDR3 DNA follows: TGTGCCAGCAGCTTAGGACTAGCGGGAGCCGGGGAGCTGTTTTTT. It yields the protein CASSLGLAGAGELFF.

The rearrangement uses TRBV19 and TRBJ1-2, with TRBD1 matching over 12 bases. The CDR3 loop spans 18 amino acids. Germline V lookup: CDR1 LNHDA, CDR2 SQIVND (reference sequence). V trimming: 5 bases; J trimming: 7 bases; junction bases outside the gene matches: 17. In DNA, the CDR3 is TGTGCCAGTAGTCCCACCGGGACAGGGGGCGCGCGTCGAGGTGGCTACACCTTC. Its protein product is CASSPTGTGGARRGGYTF.

The rearrangement uses TRBV5-6 and TRBJ2-3, with TRBD2 identical over 8 bases. Germline CDR1 and CDR2: SGHDT and YYEEEE. The CDR3 is made up of 17 amino acids. J lost 0 bases, V lost 3 bases, and 9 bases had no gene match. Written as DNA, the CDR3 is TGTGCCAGCAGCTGGCTACTAGCGGCTAAAAGCACAGATACGCAGTATTTT. This translates into CASSWLLAAKSTDTQYF. The full variable domain, rest sourced from reference TRBV5-6 and TRBJ2-3, is DAGVTQSPTHLIKTRGQQVTLRCSPKSGHDTVSWYQQALGQGPQFIFQYYEEEERQRGNFPDRFSGHQFPNYSSELNVNALLLGDSALYLCASSWLLAAKSTDTQYFGPGTRLTVL.

This clone turned up a few times. V and J are TRBV7-2 and TRBJ2-1; 11 bases are a match to TRBD2. This CDR3 has 13 residues. Unmatched junction bases numbered 4, after V lost 3 bases and J lost 12 bases. The germline gives CDR1 SGHTA, CDR2 FQGNSA. The CDR3 sequence: CASSFLAGGRQFF. The CDR3 DNA is TGTGCCAGCAGCTTTCTAGCGGGAGGTCGGCAGTTCTTC.

J is TRBJ1-1 and V is TRBV2, with no clear D. Per the germline V gene, CDR1 is SNHLY and CDR2 is FYNNEI. Trimming removed 7 bases from V and 4 bases from J, with 16 bases in between. There are 14 residues in the CDR3. CDR3 bases: TGTGCCAGCATCCGCGGGGTGGGTAGCACTGAAGCTTTCTTT. This codes for CASIRGVGSTEAFF.

The rearrangement links TRBV28 to TRBJ2-7; D is perhaps TRBD2 (7 bases). This CDR3 is 15 amino acids long. CDR1 and CDR2 from the germline V gene are MDHEN and SYDVKM. The V gene lost 4 bases and the J gene lost 3 bases, with 16 bases spanning the gap. In DNA, the CDR3 is TGTGCCAGCAGTTCCGGGGGCGGGGGCTTCTACGAGCAGTACTTC. Its translation: CASSSGGGGFYEQYF.

The chain carries TRBV6-2 or TRBV6-3 and TRBJ2-2; TRBD2 aligns across 7 bases. Germline CDR1 MNHEY, CDR2 SVGEGT. Germline trimming cut 5 bases from V and 5 bases from J; bases unmatched to any gene: 11. This CDR3 is built from 16 residues. For the CDR3, the DNA is TGTGCCAGCAGTCTCTCTGGTAGCGGGTCGACCGGGGAGCTGTTTTTT. This encodes CASSLSGSGSTGELFF.

DNA for the CDR3: TGTGCCTGGGGCAGCGGGGGGGCAGGCTACGAGCAGTACTTC. Translating gives CAWGSGGAGYEQYF. The genes are TRBV30 and TRBJ2-7; TRBD2 aligns across 10 bases. The germline CDR1 and CDR2 sequences are GTSNPN and SVGIG (reference sequence). J gave up 3 bases and V 5 bases, and 7 bases lay outside the gene matches. The CDR3 spans 14 residues.

The rearrangement links TRBV7-8 to TRBJ1-1; tentative D call: TRBD1 (6 bases). The V gene lost 6 bases and the J gene lost 4 bases, with 15 bases spanning the gap. Germline loops: CDR1 SGHVS, CDR2 FQNEAQ. This CDR3 region has 14 residues. The DNA for the CDR3 is TGTGCCAGCAGGCTAGGGCAGGGGTCCACTGAAGCTTTCTTT. Protein product: CASRLGQGSTEAFF. The whole variable domain, remainder taken from reference TRBV7-8 and TRBJ1-1, is GAGVSQSPRYKVAKRGQDVALRCDPISGHVSLFWYQQALGQGPEFLTYFQNEAQLDKSGLPSDRFFAERPEGSVSTLKIQRTQQEDSAVYLCASRLGQGSTEAFFGQGTRLTVV.

This clone was seen once. The chain combines TRBV28 with TRBJ1-4, with TRBD1 matching 9 bases. The V segment lost 6 bases and the J segment 4 bases; nucleotides outside the gene matches: 3. Germline-derived CDR1 and CDR2 are MDHEN and SYDVKM. The CDR3 extends over 14 amino acids. This CDR3 reads CASRRGQGNEKLFF. The CDR3 nucleotides read TGTGCCAGCAGGAGGGGACAGGGTAATGAAAAACTGTTTTTT.

The V call is TRBV5-6, the J call TRBJ1-1; maybe TRBD1 (6 bases). The CDR3 contains 14 residues. The V end was cut by 4 bases, the J end by 4 bases, with 14 bases between. The germline V gene has CDR1 SGHDT and CDR2 YYEEEE. The CDR3 loop is CASSTQRGSTEAFF. The CDR3 coding sequence is TGTGCCAGCAGCACGCAAAGGGGGTCCACTGAAGCTTTCTTT.

This clone was counted once. The chain joins TRBV11-2 to TRBJ2-7; TRBD1 matches 7 bases. CDR1 is SGHAT and CDR2 is FQNNGV in the germline V gene. This CDR3 comprises 14 residues. Unmatched junction bases numbered 6, after V lost 4 bases and J lost 3 bases. The CDR3 DNA follows: TGTGCCAGCAGCTATCAGACAGGGAACTACGAGCAGTACTTC. It specifies CASSYQTGNYEQYF.

V is TRBV6-5 and J is TRBJ2-1; D perhaps matches TRBD2 (6 bases). The germline V gene encodes CDR1 MNHEY and CDR2 SVGAGI. Trimming left V 6 bases short and J 6 bases short, with 12 bases between. This CDR3 comprises 13 residues. CDR3 amino acids: CASSRLGSNEQFF. The CDR3 DNA sequence: TGTGCCAGCAGCCGACTAGGATCCAATGAGCAGTTCTTC.

The genes are TRBV5-1 and TRBJ2-5, with 9 bases that match TRBD2. V was pared by 2 bases and J by 4 bases, with 12 bases of the junction left unmatched. Germline CDR1 is SGHRS and CDR2 is YFSETQ. This CDR3 comprises 17 residues. This chain's CDR3 is CASSFGTSSLKGETQYF. In nucleotides, the CDR3 is TGCGCCAGCAGCTTTGGGACTAGCTCACTAAAGGGAGAGACCCAGTACTTC.

The rearrangement links TRBV19 to TRBJ1-2; a possible D gene is TRBD1 (6 bases). Trimming removed 7 bases from V and 4 bases from J, with 16 bases in between. Germline CDR1 and CDR2: LNHDA and SQIVND (reference sequence). The CDR3 has 14 amino acids. The CDR3 nucleotides are TGTGCCAGTATGCCAGGGGCGCTCGCCTATGGCTACACCTTC. The encoded protein is CASMPGALAYGYTF.